The 15 T cell receptor beta chains presented below share a single source sample, sequenced in a study of blood T cell repertoires in COVID-19. The assay was immunoSEQ multiplex PCR, and TCRdb's table has in-frame clones only and misses some. The sample contains about 370,000 clones, 89% of which appear only once. Input material: peripheral blood. These receptors all stem from a woman aged 25-40 years with COVID-19, enrolled during active disease.

The chain uses TRBV6-2 or TRBV6-3 and TRBJ2-7; 8 bases fit TRBD1. The junction had 0 bases not matched to a gene; V was cut back by 4 bases and J by 4 bases. Germline CDR1 and CDR2: MNHEY and SVGEGT. This CDR3 spans 12 amino acids. The CDR3 DNA follows: TGTGCCAGCAGTTGGACAGGGTACGAGCAGTACGTC. It is translated as CASSWTGYEQYV.

The chain is built from TRBV7-2 and TRBJ2-1; TRBD1 might be the D (5 bases). Between the trimmed V and J ends, which lost 5 bases and 6 bases, there was a span of 17 bases. This CDR3 has 15 amino acids. Germline loops: CDR1 SGHTA, CDR2 FQGNSA. The CDR3 loop reads CASSRSAQGGNEQFF. The CDR3 DNA reads as TGTGCCAGCAGCCGGAGCGCGCAGGGCGGCAATGAGCAGTTCTTC.

The V call is TRBV5-4, the J call TRBJ2-1; 7 bases are shared with TRBD2. Germline lookup yields CDR1 SGHNT and CDR2 YYREEE (reference sequence). The CDR3 loop spans 12 amino acids. With 6 bases clipped from V and 9 bases from J, the junction kept 6 bases outside the gene matches. This chain's CDR3 is CASNPWEGEQFF. DNA of the CDR3: TGTGCCAGCAATCCGTGGGAGGGTGAGCAGTTCTTC. The full variable domain, with the rest looked up from reference TRBV5-4 and TRBJ2-1, is ETGVTQSPTHLIKTRGQQVTLRCSSQSGHNTVSWYQQALGQGPQFIFQYYREEENGRGNFPPRFSGLQFPNYSSELNVNALELDDSALYLCASNPWEGEQFFGPGTRLTVL.

About this clone: This same CDR3 is encoded by further DNA sequences in the sample. The chain is built from TRBV5-1 and TRBJ2-5; 8 bases line up with TRBD1. V trimming: 4 bases; J trimming: 0 bases; junction bases outside the gene matches: 2. The germline CDR1 and CDR2 sequences are SGHRS and YFSETQ. The CDR3 spans 14 residues. DNA for the CDR3: TGCGCCAGCAGCACGGGACAGGACCAAGAGACCCAGTACTTC. Protein: CASSTGQDQETQYF.

This chain connects TRBV5-6 to TRBJ1-1; perhaps TRBD1 as D (6 bases). This CDR3 is built from 14 residues. Trimming shortened V by 2 bases and J by 7 bases, and 15 bases separated the two germline ends. CDR1 SGHDT and CDR2 YYEEEE come from the germline V gene. For the CDR3, the DNA is TGTGCCAGCAGCTTTGGTATGGGGGCAGATGAAGCTTTCTTT. Translation gives CASSFGMGADEAFF. Full variable domain (outside the CDR3, taken from reference TRBV5-6 and TRBJ1-1): DAGVTQSPTHLIKTRGQQVTLRCSPKSGHDTVSWYQQALGQGPQFIFQYYEEEERQRGNFPDRFSGHQFPNYSSELNVNALLLGDSALYLCASSFGMGADEAFFGQGTRLTVV.

The CDR3 DNA reads as TGCGCCAGCAGTGAGTCCCCGCAGGGGGTGGTGGGCTACACCTTC. It encodes CASSESPQGVVGYTF. The chain has TRBV10-2 and TRBJ1-2, with 7 bases lining up with TRBD1. CDR1 and CDR2 from the germline V gene are WSHSY and SAAADI. V lost 0 bases, J lost 8 bases, and 9 bases stayed unmatched. The CDR3 length is 15 residues.

V and J are TRBV6-6 and TRBJ2-1; TRBD1 agrees at 7 bases. This CDR3 is 14 amino acids long. With V trimmed by 6 bases and J by 8 bases, 10 bases remained unmatched. CDR1 is MNHNY and CDR2 is SVGAGI in the germline V gene (reference sequence). The CDR3 DNA reads TGTGCCAGCAGGGGCCAGACAGGGACCGATGAGCAGTTCTTC. Its protein is CASRGQTGTDEQFF.

This sequence joins TRBV2 and TRBJ2-2; 10 bases fit TRBD2. After removal of 8 bases from V and 4 bases from J, the junction contained 4 bases not matched to a gene. The CDR3 has 14 amino acids. Germline loops: CDR1 SNHLY, CDR2 FYNNEI. For the CDR3, the DNA is TGTGCCAGCTCTACTAGCGGGATCACCGGGGAGCTGTTTTTT. Residues: CASSTSGITGELFF.

The CDR3 loop is CASITQKAYEQYF. CDR3 nucleotides: TGTGCCAGCATCACACAGAAAGCCTACGAGCAGTACTTC. The chain combines TRBV2 with TRBJ2-7; D is unresolved. The CDR3 extends over 13 amino acids. V gave up 7 bases and J gave up 2 bases, with 12 bases separating them. CDR1 is SNHLY and CDR2 is FYNNEI in the germline V gene.

V is TRBV5-1 and J is TRBJ1-2; maybe TRBD1 (5 bases). The V end was cut by 4 bases, the J end by 3 bases, with 22 bases between. The CDR3 consists of 17 residues. CDR1 and CDR2 from the germline V gene are SGHRS and YFSETQ. The CDR3 nucleotides read TGCGCCAGCAGCCCTCATAGGGCAGGGCCACTGGACTATGGCTACACCTTC. Protein: CASSPHRAGPLDYGYTF. Filled out from reference TRBV5-1 and TRBJ1-2, the complete variable domain reads KAGVTQTPRYLIKTRGQQVTLSCSPISGHRSVSWYQQTPGQGLQFLFEYFSETQRNKGNFPGRFSGRQFSNSRSEMNVSTLELGDSALYLCASSPHRAGPLDYGYTFGSGTRLTVV.

This chain joins TRBV3-1 (or the pseudogene TRBV3-2) and TRBJ2-2; 10 positions agree with TRBD2. Germline V gene sequence: CDR1 LGHDT, CDR2 YNNKEL (reference sequence). The V gene end was trimmed by 0 bases and the J gene end by 7 bases; junction bases not matched to a gene: 5. There are 16 residues in the CDR3. CDR3: CASSQDPSGRNGELFF. The CDR3 coding sequence is TGTGCCAGCAGCCAAGACCCTAGCGGGAGAAACGGGGAGCTGTTTTTT.

J is TRBJ1-1 and V is TRBV5-1, with a possible D match to TRBD1 (6 bases). Per the germline V gene, CDR1 is SGHRS and CDR2 is YFSETQ. Trimming removed 5 bases from V and 4 bases from J, with 15 bases in between. The CDR3 runs 14 residues. CDR3 in amino acids: CASSPGGASTEAFF. The CDR3 nucleotides are TGCGCCAGCAGTCCCGGGGGGGCTAGCACTGAAGCTTTCTTT.

This rearrangement joins TRBV5-1 to TRBJ1-2, with no clear D. V was trimmed by 0 bases and J by 6 bases, leaving 6 bases between them. CDR1 and CDR2 (germline): SGHRS, YFSETQ. The CDR3 sequence is 12 residues long. CDR3 sequence reads: CASSLAGDGYTF. CDR3 DNA sequence: TGCGCCAGCAGCTTGGCCGGAGATGGCTACACCTTC.

The genes are TRBV4-3 and TRBJ1-1; D call uncertain. The CDR3 consists of 16 residues. From germline, CDR1 is LGHNA and CDR2 YSLEER. V lost 0 bases and J lost 3, with 14 bases in between. CDR3 DNA: TGCGCCAGCAGCCAAGATCGCGGGGAGGTGGACACTGAAGCTTTCTTT. As protein: CASSQDRGEVDTEAFF.

The rearrangement links TRBV2 to TRBJ1-5; D perhaps matches TRBD1 (6 bases). The germline V gene encodes CDR1 SNHLY and CDR2 FYNNEI. The CDR3 has 15 amino acids. V gave up 0 bases and J gave up 7 bases, with 13 bases separating them. CDR3 DNA sequence: TGTGCCAGCAGTGAAGCGGCGGGGGCAGAACAGCCCCAGCATTTT. The encoded protein is CASSEAAGAEQPQHF.